The present T cell receptor beta chain was sequenced within a study of shared clonotypes between healthy human individuals. A remark on this clone: As yet, its antigen is unknown.

Regarding the study as a whole: Naive subsets generally exceeded memory subsets in estimated richness.

Every subset's genomic DNA went evenly onto several immunoSEQ plates. Methods used by the authors: Filtering differed, since immunoSEQ gave only junction sequences and no quality scores. Assay used: immunoSEQ multiplex PCR; TCRdb lists only in-frame clones, some missing. V, J and clone size reflect that table, while D and trimming were determined from the DNA. The sample consists of about 2.4 million clones, under 95% of them appearing once. The CDR3 sequence is 15 residues long. V lost 0 bases, J lost 6 bases, and 8 bases stayed unmatched. Germline CDR1 and CDR2: SGHRS and YFSETQ. This TCR came from a man younger than 35 in good health. Some clones in this sample may be carry-over from other donors' samples. Sequenced: naive CD4+ T cells from PBMCs. Described subset: CD45RA+ positively selected. The gene calls are TRBV5-1 and TRBJ2-7; TRBD2 aligns across 8 bases. Here the CDR3 reads CASSLGTGGVGEQYF. In nucleotides, the CDR3 is TGCGCCAGCAGCTTGGGTACGGGAGGGGTGGGCGAGCAGTACTTC.